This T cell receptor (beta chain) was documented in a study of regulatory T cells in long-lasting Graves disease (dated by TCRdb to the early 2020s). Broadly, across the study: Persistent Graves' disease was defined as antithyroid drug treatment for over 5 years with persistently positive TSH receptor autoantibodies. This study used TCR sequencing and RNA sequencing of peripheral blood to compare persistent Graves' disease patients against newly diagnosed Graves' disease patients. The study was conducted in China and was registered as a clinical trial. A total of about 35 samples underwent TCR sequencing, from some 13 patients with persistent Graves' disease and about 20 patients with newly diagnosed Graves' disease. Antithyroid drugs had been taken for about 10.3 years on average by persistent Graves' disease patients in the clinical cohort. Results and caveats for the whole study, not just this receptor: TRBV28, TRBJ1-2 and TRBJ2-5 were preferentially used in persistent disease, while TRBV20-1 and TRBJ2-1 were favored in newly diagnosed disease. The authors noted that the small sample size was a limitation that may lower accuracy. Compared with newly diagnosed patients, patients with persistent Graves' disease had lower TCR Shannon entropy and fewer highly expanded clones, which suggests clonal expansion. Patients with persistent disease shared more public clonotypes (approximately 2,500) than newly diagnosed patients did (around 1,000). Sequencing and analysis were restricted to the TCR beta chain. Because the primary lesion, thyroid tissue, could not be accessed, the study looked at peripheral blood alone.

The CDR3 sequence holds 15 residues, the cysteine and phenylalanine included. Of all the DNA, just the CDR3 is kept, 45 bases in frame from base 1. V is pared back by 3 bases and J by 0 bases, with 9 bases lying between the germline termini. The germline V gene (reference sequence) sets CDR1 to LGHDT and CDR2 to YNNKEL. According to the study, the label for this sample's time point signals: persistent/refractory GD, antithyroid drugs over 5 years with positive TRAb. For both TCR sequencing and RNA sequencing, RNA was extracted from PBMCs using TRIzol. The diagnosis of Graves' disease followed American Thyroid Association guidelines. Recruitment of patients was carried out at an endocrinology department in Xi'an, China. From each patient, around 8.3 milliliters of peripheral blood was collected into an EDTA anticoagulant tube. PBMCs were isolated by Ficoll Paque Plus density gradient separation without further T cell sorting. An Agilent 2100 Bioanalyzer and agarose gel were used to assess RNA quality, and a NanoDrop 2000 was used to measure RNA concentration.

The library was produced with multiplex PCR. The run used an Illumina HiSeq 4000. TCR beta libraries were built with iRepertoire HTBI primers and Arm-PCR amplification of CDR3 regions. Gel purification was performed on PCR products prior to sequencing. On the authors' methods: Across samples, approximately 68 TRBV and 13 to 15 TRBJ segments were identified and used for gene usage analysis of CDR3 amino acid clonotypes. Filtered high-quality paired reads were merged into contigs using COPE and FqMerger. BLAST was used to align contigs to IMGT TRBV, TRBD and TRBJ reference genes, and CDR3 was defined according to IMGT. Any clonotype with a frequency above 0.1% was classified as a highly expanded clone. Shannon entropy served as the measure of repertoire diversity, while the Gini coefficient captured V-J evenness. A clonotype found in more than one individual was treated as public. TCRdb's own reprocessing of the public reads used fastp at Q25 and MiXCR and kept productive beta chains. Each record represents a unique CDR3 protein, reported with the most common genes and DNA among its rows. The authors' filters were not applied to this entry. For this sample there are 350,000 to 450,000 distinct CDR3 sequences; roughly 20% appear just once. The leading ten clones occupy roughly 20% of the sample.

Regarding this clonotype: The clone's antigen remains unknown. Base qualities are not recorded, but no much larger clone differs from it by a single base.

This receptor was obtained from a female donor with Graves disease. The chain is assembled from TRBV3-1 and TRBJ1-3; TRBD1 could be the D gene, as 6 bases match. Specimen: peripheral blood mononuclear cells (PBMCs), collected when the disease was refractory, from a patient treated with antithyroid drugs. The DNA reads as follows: TGTGCCAGCAGCCACAGGGGTCACTCTGGAAACACCATATATTTT. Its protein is CASSHRGHSGNTIYF.